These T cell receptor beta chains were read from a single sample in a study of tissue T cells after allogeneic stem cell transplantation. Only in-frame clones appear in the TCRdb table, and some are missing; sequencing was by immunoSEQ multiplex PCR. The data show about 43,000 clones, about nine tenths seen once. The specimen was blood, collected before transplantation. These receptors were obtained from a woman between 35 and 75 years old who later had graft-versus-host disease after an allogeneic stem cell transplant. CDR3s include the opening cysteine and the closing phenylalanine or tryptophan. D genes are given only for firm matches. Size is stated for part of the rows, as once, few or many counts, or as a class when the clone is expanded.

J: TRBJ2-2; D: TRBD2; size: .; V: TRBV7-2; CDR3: CASRPGLATGELFF; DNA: TGTGCCAGCAGGCCGGGACTAGCCACCGGGGAGCTGTTTTTT
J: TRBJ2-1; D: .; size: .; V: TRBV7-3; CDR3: CASSLNPSSSGNEQFF; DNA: TGTGCCAGCAGCTTAAACCCCTCCTCCAGCGGTAATGAGCAGTTCTTC
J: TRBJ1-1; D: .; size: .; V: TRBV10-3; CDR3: CAISELTRFEAFF; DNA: TGTGCCATCAGTGAGCTTACAAGATTTGAAGCTTTCTTT
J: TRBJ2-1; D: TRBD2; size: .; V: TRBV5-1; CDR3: CASSYGLADYNEQFF; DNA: TGCGCCAGCAGCTACGGACTAGCGGACTACAATGAGCAGTTCTTC
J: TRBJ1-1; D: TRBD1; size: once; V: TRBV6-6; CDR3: CASSRLQGYGAFF; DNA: TGTGCCAGCAGTAGATTACAGGGGTACGGAGCTTTCTTT
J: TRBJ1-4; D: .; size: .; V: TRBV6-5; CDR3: CASSYSGGNEKLFF; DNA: TGTGCCAGCAGTTACTCTGGTGGAAATGAAAAACTGTTTTTT
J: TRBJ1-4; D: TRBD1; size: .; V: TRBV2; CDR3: CASRWTGRETTNEKLFF; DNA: TGTGCCAGCAGGTGGACAGGGCGGGAAACAACTAATGAAAAACTGTTTTTT
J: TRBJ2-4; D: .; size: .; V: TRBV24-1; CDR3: CAIPTGRARKAKNIQYF; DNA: TGTGCCATCCCAACGGGGCGGGCACGAAAAGCCAAAAACATTCAGTACTTC
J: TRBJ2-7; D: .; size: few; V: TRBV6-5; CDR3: CASRPVASYEQYF; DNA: TGTGCCAGCAGGCCAGTCGCGTCCTACGAGCAGTACTTC
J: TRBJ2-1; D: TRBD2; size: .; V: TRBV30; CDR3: CAWGTSGRGNEQFF; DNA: TGTGCCTGGGGGACTAGCGGGAGGGGCAATGAGCAGTTCTTC
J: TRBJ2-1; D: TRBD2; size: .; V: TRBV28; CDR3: CASRGLGPSSYNEQFF; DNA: TGTGCCAGCAGGGGACTAGGACCCAGCTCCTACAATGAGCAGTTCTTC
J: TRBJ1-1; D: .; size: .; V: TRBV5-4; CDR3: CASSLASANTEAFF; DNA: TGTGCCAGCAGCTTAGCCAGTGCGAACACTGAAGCTTTCTTT
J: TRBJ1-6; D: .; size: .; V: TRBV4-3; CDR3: CASSQEVKRFLGNSPLHF; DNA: TGCGCCAGCAGCCAAGAGGTGAAAAGGTTCCTCGGGAATTCACCCCTCCACTTT
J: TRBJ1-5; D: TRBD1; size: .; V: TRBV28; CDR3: CASSIDRVPQPQHF; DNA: TGTGCCAGCAGTATTGACAGGGTCCCTCAGCCCCAGCATTTT
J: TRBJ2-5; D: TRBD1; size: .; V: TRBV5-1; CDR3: CASSLAVSGGQETQYF; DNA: TGCGCCAGCAGCTTGGCCGTATCAGGGGGTCAGGAGACCCAGTACTTC
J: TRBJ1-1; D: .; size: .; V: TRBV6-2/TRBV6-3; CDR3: CASSYGQFYTEAFF; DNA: TGTGCCAGCAGTTACGGGCAGTTTTACACTGAAGCTTTCTTT
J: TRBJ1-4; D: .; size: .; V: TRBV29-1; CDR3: CSARQTGTNEKLFF; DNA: TGCAGCGCTCGCCAAACAGGCACTAATGAAAAACTGTTTTTT
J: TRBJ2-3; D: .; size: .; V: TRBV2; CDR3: CASSEAQGGVGDTQYF; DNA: TGTGCCAGCAGTGAAGCGCAAGGGGGAGTGGGAGATACGCAGTATTTT
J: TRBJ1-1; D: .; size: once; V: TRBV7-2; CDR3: CASSRFMNTEAFF; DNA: TGTGCCAGCAGCCGGTTCATGAACACTGAAGCTTTCTTT
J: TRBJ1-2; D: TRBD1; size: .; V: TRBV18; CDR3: CASSPLDRGYGYTF; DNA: TGTGCCAGCTCACCATTGGACAGGGGCTATGGCTACACCTTC
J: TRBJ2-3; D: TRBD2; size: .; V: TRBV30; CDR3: CAWSFSGNTQYF; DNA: TGTGCCTGGAGTTTCAGCGGGAACACGCAGTATTTT
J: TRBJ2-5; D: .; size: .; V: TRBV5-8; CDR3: CASSRNHRETQYF; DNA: TGTGCCAGCAGTCGGAACCATCGAGAGACCCAGTACTTC
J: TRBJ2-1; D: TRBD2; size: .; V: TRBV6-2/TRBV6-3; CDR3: CASSPQRGKGNEQFF; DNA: TGTGCCAGCAGCCCTCAGCGGGGAAAGGGCAATGAGCAGTTCTTC
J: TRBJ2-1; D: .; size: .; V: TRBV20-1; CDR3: CSASFPGLPSNEQFF; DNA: TGCAGTGCTAGTTTTCCGGGACTTCCCTCCAATGAGCAGTTCTTC
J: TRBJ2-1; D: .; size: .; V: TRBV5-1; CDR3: CASSPRLGGGSYNEQFF; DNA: TGCGCCAGCAGCCCCCGGCTGGGAGGGGGCTCCTACAATGAGCAGTTCTTC